In its sample, the clone carrying this T cell receptor (beta chain) was seen a few times. Its target is not known. Libraries were prepared by immunoSEQ multiplex PCR; TCRdb keeps only in-frame clonotypes and omits some of them. The table includes about 150,000 clones, approximately 88% detected once. This sample was taken from a study of T cell responses to AZD1222 COVID-19 vaccine. The germline CDR1 and CDR2 sequences are MDHEN and SYDVKM. Trimming stripped 5 bases from V and 6 bases from J, with 19 bases between. CDR3 length: 15 amino acids. Study-wide results and caveats: No day 14 peak samples; only post-peak repertoires were characterized. Close to half of spike-specific TCRs reportedly recognize unmutated variant regions.

The TCR comes from an adult in good health. Sequencing was performed on peripheral blood, taken on day 0 of AZD1222 vaccination. The genes are TRBV28 and TRBJ1-1; weak D call: TRBD1 (6 bases). CDR3 residues: CASSATGSVDAEAFF. As DNA, the CDR3 is TGTGCCAGCAGTGCAACAGGGAGCGTTGACGCTGAAGCTTTCTTT.